These T cell receptor beta chains were read from a single sample in a study of shared clonotypes between healthy human individuals. Profiling relied on immunoSEQ multiplex PCR, and the TCRdb table lists in-frame clones only, not all of them. The sample lists about 2.1 million clones, about 93% occurring once. The sequenced sample consisted of naive CD8+ T cells from PBMCs. These receptors were obtained from a man between 18 and 29 years old in good health. Some clones in this sample may be carry-over from other donors' samples. CDR3s leave out the opening cysteine and the closing phenylalanine or tryptophan.

>TRBV6-1|10
ASSEWGDTQY
>TRBV5-1|14
ASSQGTVTSYNEQF
>TRBV7-8|11
ASSLGTIDTQY
>TRBV19|13
ASSTTGLATDTQY
>TRBV5-6|12
ASDRLGGTGEQY
>TRBV9|13
ASSVGLGGNQPQH
>TRBV9|13
ASSVVAGGTDTQY
>TRBV7-2|12
ASSLHRENTEAF
>TRBV4-1|14
ASSRSSDRSNQPQH
>TRBV7-3|14
ASSLTGEEDWYGYT
>TRBV11-2|13
ASSLGTSGSYEQY
>TRBV28|15
ASSFWDRSRGEETQY
>TRBV7-9|13
ASSSRGQMNTEAF
>TRBV13|10
ASSLDSHGYT
>TRBV7-9|13
ASSLGGTGDYEQF
>TRBV28|14
ASSILVVPGSYEQY
>TRBV6-6|13
ASTLQESSGNTIY
>TRBV28|10
ASLGTSGKLD
>TRBV4-3|16
ASSQEGTSNALPDEQF
>TRBV6-5|12
ASRPNRGGEKLF
>TRBV5-1|15
ASSLASRAGGSYEQY
>TRBV7-3|11
ASSQMGNTEAF
>TRBV28|15
ASSDGLAGGQAVGQF
>TRBV15|12
ATSAPERSGEQF
>TRBV10-2|12
ASSESRRDYEQY
>TRBV30|13
AWNVRGASTDTQY
>TRBV11-2|14
ASSLVPSSGGYEQY
>TRBV13|13
ASSVAGTDPLKQY
>TRBV27|13
ASSLGDGSSYEQY
>TRBV27|12
ASSPSGLPKYTL
>TRBV9|10
ASSSGGYEQY